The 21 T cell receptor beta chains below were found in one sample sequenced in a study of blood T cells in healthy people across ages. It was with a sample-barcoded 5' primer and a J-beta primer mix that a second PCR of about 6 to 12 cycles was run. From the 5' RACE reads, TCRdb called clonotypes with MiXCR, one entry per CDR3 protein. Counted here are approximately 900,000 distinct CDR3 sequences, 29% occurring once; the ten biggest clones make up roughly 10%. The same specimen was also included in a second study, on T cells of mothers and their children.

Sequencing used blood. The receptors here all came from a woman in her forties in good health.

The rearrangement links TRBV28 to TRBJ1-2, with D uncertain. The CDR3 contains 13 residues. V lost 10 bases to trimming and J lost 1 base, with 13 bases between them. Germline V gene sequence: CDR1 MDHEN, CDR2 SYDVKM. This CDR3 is CAMPGGNNYGYTF. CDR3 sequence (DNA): TGTGCCATGCCGGGAGGGAATAACTATGGCTACACCTTC.

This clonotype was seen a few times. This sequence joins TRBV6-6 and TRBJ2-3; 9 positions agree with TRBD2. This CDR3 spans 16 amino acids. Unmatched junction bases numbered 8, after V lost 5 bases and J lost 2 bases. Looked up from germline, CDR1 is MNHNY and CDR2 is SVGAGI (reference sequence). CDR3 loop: CASSPRGLATTDTQYF. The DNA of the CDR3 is TGTGCCAGCAGTCCCCGGGGACTAGCAACCACAGATACGCAGTATTTT.

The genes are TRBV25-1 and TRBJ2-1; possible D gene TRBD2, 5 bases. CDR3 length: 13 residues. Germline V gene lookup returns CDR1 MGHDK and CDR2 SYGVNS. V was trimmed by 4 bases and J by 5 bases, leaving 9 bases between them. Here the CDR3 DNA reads TGTGCCAGCAGTGGGGGAGCCAACAATGAGCAGTTCTTC. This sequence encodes CASSGGANNEQFF.

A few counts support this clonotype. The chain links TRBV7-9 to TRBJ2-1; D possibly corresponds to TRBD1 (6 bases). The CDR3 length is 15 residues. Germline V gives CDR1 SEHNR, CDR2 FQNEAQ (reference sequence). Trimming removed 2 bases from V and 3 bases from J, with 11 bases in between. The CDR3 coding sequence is TGTGCCAGCAGCTTAAGGGACACCGGCTACAATGAGCAGTTCTTC. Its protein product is CASSLRDTGYNEQFF.

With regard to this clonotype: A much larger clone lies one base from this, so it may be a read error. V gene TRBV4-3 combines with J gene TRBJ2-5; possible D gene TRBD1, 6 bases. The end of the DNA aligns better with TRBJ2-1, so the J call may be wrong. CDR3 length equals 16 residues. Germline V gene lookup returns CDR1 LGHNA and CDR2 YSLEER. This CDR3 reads CASSQAPGTYQETQFF. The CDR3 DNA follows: TGCGCCAGCAGCCAGGCCCCAGGGACATACCAAGAGACCCAGTTCTTC.

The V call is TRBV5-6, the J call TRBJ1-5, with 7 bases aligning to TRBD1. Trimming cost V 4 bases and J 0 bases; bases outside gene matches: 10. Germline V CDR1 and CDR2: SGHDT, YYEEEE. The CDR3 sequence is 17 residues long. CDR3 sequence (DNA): TGTGCCAGCAGCGGACCCGGGGACAGAGATAGCAATCAGCCCCAGCATTTT. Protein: CASSGPGDRDSNQPQHF.

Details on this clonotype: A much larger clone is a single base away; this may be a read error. CDR3 bases: TGCGCCAACAGCCCACTAGCGGGAACTTCCTCCTACGAGCAGTACTTC. Its translation is CANSPLAGTSSYEQYF. This chain joins TRBV4-1 and TRBJ2-7; 10 nucleotides agree with TRBD2. There are 16 residues in the CDR3. CDR1 is MGHRA, CDR2 YSYEKL, per germline.

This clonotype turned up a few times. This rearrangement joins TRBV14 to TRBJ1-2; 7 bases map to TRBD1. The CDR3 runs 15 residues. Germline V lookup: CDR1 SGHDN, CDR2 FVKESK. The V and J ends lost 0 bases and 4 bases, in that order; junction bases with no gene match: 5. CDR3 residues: CASSQETGNSYGYTF. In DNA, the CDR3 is TGTGCCAGCAGCCAAGAGACAGGGAATAGCTATGGCTACACCTTC.

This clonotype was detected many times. Written as DNA, the CDR3 is TGTGCCAGCAGCTTTTCCGGGACAGGGGGCGCCTACGAGCAGTACTTC. Translating gives CASSFSGTGGAYEQYF. The chain joins TRBV7-2 to TRBJ2-7, with 12 bases matching TRBD1. The CDR3 runs 16 residues. Germline trimming cut 3 bases from V and 2 bases from J; bases unmatched to any gene: 5. Germline CDR1 is SGHTA and CDR2 is FQGNSA.

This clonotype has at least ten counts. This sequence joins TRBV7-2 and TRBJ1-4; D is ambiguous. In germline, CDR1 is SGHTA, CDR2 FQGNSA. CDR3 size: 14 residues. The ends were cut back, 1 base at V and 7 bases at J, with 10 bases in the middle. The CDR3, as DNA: TGTGCCAGCAGCTTAGGGATGAGTGGTGAAAAACTGTTTTTT. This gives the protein CASSLGMSGEKLFF.

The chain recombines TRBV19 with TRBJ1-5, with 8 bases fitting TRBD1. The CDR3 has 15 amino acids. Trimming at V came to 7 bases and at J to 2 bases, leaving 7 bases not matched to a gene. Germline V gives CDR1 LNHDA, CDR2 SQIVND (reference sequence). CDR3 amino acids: CASTIDRGGNQPQHF. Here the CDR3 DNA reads TGTGCCAGTACCATAGACAGGGGAGGCAATCAGCCCCAGCATTTT.

The CDR3 DNA follows: TGTGCCAGCAGCGTCGACATATTCACTGAAGCTTTCTTT. This translates into CASSVDIFTEAFF. The chain joins TRBV9 to TRBJ1-1; no definite D call. Germline V CDR1 and CDR2: SGDLS, YYNGEE. The CDR3 runs 13 residues. Trimming took 2 bases from V and 4 from J, leaving 9 bases between them.

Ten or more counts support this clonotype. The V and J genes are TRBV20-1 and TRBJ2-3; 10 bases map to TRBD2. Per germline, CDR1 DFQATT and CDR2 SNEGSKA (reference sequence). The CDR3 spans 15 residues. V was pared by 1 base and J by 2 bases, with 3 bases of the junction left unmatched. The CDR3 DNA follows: TGCAGTGCTAGAGTAGCGGGGGGCCCCACAGATACGCAGTATTTT. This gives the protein CSARVAGGPTDTQYF.

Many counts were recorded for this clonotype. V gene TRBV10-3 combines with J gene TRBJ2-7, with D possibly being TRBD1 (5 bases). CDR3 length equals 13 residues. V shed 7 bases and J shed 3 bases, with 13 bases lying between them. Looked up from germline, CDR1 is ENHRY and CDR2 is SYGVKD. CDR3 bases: TGTGCCATCAAAGGGGCCCCTGACTACGAGCAGTACTTC. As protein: CAIKGAPDYEQYF.

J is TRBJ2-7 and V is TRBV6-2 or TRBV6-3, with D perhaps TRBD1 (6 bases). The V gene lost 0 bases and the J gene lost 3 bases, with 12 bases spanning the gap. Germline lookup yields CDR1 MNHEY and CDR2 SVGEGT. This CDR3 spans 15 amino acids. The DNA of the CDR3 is TGTGCCAGCAGTTACTCGACAGGTATCATCTACGAGCAGTACTTC. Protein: CASSYSTGIIYEQYF.

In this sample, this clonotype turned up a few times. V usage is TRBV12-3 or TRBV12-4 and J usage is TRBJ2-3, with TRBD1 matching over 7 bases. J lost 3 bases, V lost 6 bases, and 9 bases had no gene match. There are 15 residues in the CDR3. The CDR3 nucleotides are TGTGCCAGCAGCCGGGACAGCGTAGAGACAGATACGCAGTATTTT. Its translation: CASSRDSVETDTQYF.

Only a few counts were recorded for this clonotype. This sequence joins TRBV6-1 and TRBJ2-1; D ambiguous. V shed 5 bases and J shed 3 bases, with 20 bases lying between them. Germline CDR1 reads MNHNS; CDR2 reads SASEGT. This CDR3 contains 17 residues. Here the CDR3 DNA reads TGTGCCAGCAGTACCAACTTTGGCAGCGCGGACTACAATGAGCAGTTCTTC. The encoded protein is CASSTNFGSADYNEQFF.

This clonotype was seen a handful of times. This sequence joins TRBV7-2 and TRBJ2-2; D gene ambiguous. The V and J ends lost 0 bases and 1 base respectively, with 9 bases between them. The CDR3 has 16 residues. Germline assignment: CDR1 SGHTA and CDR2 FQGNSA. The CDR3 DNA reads TGTGCCAGCAGCTTAGCCATTTCTTGGAACACCGGGGAGCTGTTTTTT. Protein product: CASSLAISWNTGELFF.

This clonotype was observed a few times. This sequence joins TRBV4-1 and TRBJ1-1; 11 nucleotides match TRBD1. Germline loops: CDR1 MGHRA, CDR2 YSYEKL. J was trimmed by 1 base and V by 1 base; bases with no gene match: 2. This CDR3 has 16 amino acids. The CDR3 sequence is CASSQGDRGRNTEAFF. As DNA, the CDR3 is TGCGCCAGCAGCCAAGGGGACAGGGGGAGGAACACTGAAGCTTTCTTT.

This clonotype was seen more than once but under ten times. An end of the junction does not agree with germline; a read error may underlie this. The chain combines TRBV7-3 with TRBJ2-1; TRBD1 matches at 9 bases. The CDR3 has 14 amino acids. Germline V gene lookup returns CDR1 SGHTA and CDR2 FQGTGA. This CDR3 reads CASGLGTGFNEQFF. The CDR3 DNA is TGTGCCAGCGGCTTAGGGACAGGGTTTAATGAGCAGTTCTTC.

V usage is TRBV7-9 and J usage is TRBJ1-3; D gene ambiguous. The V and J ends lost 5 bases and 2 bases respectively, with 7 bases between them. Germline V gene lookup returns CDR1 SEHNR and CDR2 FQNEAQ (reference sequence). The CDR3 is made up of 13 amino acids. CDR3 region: CASSRDTGNTIYF. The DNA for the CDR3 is TGTGCCAGCAGCAGAGACACTGGAAACACCATATATTTT. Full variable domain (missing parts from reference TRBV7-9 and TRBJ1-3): DTGVSQNPRHKITKRGQNVTFRCDPISEHNRLYWYRQTLGQGPEFLTYFQNEAQLEKSRLLSDRFSAERPKGSFSTLEIQRTEQGDSAMYLCASSRDTGNTIYFGEGSWLTVV.